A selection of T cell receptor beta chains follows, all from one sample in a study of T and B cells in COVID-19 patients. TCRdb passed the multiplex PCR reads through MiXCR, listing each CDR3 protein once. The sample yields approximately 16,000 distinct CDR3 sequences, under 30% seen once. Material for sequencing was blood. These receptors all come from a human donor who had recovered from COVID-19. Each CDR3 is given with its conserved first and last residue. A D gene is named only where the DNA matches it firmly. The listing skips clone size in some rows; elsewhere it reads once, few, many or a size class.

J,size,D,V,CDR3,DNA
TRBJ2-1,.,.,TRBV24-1,CATRDNSYNEQFF,TGTGCCACGAGGGACAACTCCTACAATGAGCAGTTCTTC
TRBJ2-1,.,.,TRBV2,CASSERRSPYNEQFF,TGTGCCAGCAGCGAACGCCGAAGCCCCTACAATGAGCAGTTCTTC
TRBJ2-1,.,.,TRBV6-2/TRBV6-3,CASSYSMTSEQFF,TGTGCCAGCAGTTACTCGATGACCAGTGAGCAGTTCTTC
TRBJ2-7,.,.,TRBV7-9,CASSRRIGAGITYEQYF,TGTGCCAGCAGCCGGAGGATTGGGGCAGGAATAACCTACGAGCAGTACTTC
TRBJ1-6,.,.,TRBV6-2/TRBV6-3,CASSPSQGVQNSPLHF,TGTGCCAGCAGTCCAAGCCAGGGAGTACAAAATTCACCCCTCCACTTT
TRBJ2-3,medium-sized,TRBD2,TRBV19,CASNWREGGDTDTQYF,TGTGCCAGTAACTGGCGGGAGGGAGGTGACACAGATACGCAGTATTTT
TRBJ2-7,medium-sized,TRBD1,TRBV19,CATQGEVIDEQYF,TGTGCTACCCAGGGGGAAGTTATCGACGAGCAGTACTTC
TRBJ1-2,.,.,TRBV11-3,CASSFHYGYTF,TGTGCCAGCAGCTTCCACTATGGCTACACCTTC
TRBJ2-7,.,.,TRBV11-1,CASSLGWQDSYEQYF,TGTGCCAGCAGCTTAGGCTGGCAGGACTCCTACGAGCAGTACTTC
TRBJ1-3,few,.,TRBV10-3,CAISSDDSSGNTIYF,TGTGCCATCAGCTCCGATGATTCGTCCGGAAACACCATATATTTT
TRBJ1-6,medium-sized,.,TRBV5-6,CASSWGTRSPLHF,TGTGCCAGCAGCTGGGGGACAAGGTCACCCCTCCACTTT
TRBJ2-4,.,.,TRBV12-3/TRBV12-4,CASAPGTEGAIQYF,TGTGCCAGCGCTCCAGGGACGGAAGGAGCCATTCAGTACTTC
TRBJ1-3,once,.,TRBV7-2,CASSLANDRSSTIYF,TGTGCCAGCAGCTTAGCGAACGACAGGTCGAGCACCATATATTTT
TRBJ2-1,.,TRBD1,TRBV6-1,CASSSRDRGGNEQFF,TGTGCCAGCAGTTCCCGGGACAGGGGGGGAAATGAGCAGTTCTTC
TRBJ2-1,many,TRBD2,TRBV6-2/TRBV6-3,CASSYGSGMGSEQFF,TGTGCCAGCAGTTACGGTAGCGGGATGGGCAGTGAGCAGTTCTTC
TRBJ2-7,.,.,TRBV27,CASQGGGYEQYF,TGTGCCAGCCAGGGAGGTGGCTACGAGCAGTACTTC
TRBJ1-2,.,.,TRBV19,CAIKSPTNYGYTF,TGTGCCATTAAATCTCCGACCAACTATGGCTACACCTTC
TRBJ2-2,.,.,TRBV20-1,CSARARLQVGPNTGELFF,TGCAGTGCTAGGGCCCGCCTCCAGGTGGGGCCAAACACCGGGGAGCTGTTTTTT
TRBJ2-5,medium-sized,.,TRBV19,CASTQGQQETQYF,TGTGCCAGTACACAGGGCCAGCAAGAGACCCAGTACTTC
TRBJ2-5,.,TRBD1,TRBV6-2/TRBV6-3,CASRTGGRETQYF,TGTGCCAGCAGGACAGGGGGACGAGAGACCCAGTACTTC
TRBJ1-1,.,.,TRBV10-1,CASSALGGTAPIF,TGCGCCAGCAGCGCCTTGGGGGGCACTGCGCCCATCTTT
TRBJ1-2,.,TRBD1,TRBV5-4,CASSLGGEYGYTF,TGTGCCAGCAGCTTAGGGGGCGAGTATGGCTACACCTTC
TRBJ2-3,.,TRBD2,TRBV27,CASSNGGLAGGGDTQYF,TGTGCCAGCAGTAACGGGGGACTAGCGGGGGGCGGAGATACGCAGTATTTT
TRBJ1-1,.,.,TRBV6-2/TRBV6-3,CASSREDDTEAFF,TGTGCCAGCAGTCGGGAGGACGACACTGAAGCTTTCTTT
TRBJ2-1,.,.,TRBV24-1,CATSDPGRGYNEQFF,TGTGCCACCAGTGATCCGGGTCGAGGGTACAATGAGCAGTTCTTC
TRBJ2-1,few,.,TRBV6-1,CASPRGHSTLSYNEQFF,TGTGCCAGCCCTCGGGGACACTCCACTCTCTCCTACAATGAGCAGTTCTTC
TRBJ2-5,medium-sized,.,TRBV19,CASSPPGTETQYF,TGTGCCAGTTCCCCCCCGGGAACAGAGACCCAGTACTTC
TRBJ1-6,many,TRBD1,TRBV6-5,CASSRTGESSPLHF,TGTGCCAGCAGCCGCACAGGGGAGAGCTCACCCCTCCACTTT
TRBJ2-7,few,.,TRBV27,CASSLSSTQFTYEQYF,TGTGCCAGCAGTTTATCCTCGACACAGTTTACCTACGAGCAGTACTTC
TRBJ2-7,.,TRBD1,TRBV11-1,CASSSPTRGGRSYEQYF,TGTGCCAGCAGCTCACCTACCCGAGGGGGCAGATCCTACGAGCAGTACTTC